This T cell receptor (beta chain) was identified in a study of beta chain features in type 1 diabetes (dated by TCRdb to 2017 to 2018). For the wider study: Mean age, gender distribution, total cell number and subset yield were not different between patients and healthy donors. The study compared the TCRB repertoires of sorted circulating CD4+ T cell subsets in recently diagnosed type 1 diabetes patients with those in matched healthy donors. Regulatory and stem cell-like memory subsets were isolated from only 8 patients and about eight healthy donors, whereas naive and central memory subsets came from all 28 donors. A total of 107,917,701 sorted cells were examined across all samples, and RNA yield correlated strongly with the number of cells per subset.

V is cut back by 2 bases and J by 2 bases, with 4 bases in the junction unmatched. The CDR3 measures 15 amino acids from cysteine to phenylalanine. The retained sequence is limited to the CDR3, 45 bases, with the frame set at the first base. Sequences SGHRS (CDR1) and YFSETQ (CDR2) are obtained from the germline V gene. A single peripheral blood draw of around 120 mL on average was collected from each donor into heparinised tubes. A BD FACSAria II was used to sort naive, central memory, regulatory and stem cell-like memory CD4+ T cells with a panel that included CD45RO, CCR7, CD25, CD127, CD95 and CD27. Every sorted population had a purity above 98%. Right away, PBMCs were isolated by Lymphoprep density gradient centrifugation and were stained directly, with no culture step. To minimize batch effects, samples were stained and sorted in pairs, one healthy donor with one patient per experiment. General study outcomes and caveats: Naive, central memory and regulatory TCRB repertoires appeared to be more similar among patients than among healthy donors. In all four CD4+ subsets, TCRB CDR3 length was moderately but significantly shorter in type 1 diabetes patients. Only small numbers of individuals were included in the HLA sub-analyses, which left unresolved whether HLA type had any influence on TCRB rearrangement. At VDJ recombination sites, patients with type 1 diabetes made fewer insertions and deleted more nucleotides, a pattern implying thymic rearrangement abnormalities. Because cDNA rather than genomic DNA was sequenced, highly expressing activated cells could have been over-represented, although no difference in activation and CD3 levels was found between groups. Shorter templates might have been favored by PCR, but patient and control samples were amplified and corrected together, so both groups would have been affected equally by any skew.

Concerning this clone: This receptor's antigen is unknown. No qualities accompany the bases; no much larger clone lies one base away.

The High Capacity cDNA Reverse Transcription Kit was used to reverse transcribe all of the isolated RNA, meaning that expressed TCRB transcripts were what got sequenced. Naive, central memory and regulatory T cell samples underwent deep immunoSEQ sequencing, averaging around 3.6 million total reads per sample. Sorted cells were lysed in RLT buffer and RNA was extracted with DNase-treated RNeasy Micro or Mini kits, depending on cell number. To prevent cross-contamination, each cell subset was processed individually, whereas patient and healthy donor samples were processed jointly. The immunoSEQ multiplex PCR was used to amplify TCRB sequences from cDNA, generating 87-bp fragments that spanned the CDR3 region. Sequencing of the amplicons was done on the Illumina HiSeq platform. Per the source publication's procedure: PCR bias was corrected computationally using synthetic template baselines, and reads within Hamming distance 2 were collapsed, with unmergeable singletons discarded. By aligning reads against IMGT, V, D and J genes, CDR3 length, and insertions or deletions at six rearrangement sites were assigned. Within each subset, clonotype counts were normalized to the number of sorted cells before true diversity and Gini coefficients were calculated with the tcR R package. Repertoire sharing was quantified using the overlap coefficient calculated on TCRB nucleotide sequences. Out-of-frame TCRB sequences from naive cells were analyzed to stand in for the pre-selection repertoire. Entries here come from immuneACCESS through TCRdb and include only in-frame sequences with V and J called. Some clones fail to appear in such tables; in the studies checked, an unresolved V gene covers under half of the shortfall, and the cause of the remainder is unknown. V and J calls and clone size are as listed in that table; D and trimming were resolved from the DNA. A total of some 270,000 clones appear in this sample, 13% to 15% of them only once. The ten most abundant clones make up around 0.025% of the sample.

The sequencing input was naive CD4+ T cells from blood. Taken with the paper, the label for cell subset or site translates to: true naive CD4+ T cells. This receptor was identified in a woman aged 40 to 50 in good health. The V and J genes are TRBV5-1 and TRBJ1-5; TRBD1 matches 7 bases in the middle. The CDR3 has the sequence CASSFEGAGNQPQHF. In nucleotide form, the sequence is TGCGCCAGCAGCTTCGAGGGGGCAGGCAATCAGCCCCAGCATTTT.